This T cell receptor (beta chain) was recovered during a study of blood T cells in healthy people across ages. Extracted total RNA amounted to at least 6 micrograms for each sample. Study-level findings and limits: Comparison with aged donors showed that long-lived donors had more naive CD4+ cells and higher diversity.

Germline V gives CDR1 ENHRY, CDR2 SYGVKD. The V end was cut by 3 bases, the J end by 4 bases, with 9 bases between. This CDR3 contains 13 residues. A second PCR of about 6 to 12 cycles used a sample-barcoded 5' primer and a J-beta primer mix. The template-switch adaptor, which had 12 random nucleotides, put a tag on each cDNA molecule. Each sample provided no less than 2.5 million CDR3-containing paired-end reads. TCRdb reprocessed the 5' RACE reads via MiXCR and lists one record per CDR3 protein. Of about 700,000 distinct CDR3 sequences listed, less than 40% are singletons. As to this clonotype: Its antigen is not identified. A read error may explain this, as a much larger clone is one base away.

Sequences were obtained from blood. J is TRBJ1-2 and V is TRBV10-3; no firm D call. The source of this sequence is a woman of 80 years or more in good health. The CDR3 is CAISDIWAYGYTF. The CDR3 DNA follows: TGTGCCATCAGTGACATCTGGGCCTATGGCTACACCTTC.